The next 11 T cell receptor beta chains were all read from a single sample in a study of shared clonotypes between healthy human individuals. Method: immunoSEQ multiplex PCR; TCRdb's copy keeps in-frame clones and lacks some. Of about 1.1 million clones in the sample, roughly 80% were seen once. Sequenced material: memory CD4+ T cells from PBMCs. Subset reported: CD45RA-negative fraction. The receptors here all came from a man in his late teens or twenties in good health. Some clones in this sample may be carry-over from other donors' samples.

The chain couples TRBV28 to TRBJ2-7; D is perhaps TRBD1 or TRBD2 (7 bases each). This CDR3 contains 15 residues. V shed 5 bases and J shed 1 base, with 15 bases lying between them. Germline V gene sequence: CDR1 MDHEN, CDR2 SYDVKM. DNA for the CDR3: TGTGCCAGCAGTACACCAGGGGGGGGGTCCTACGAGCAGTACTTC. It translates to CASSTPGGGSYEQYF.

The V and J genes are TRBV5-3 and TRBJ2-3, with 11 bases aligning to TRBD2. Being an ORF, TRBV5-3 has a function that is uncertain. Germline trimming cut 3 bases from V and 1 base from J; bases unmatched to any gene: 13. CDR3 length equals 19 residues. The CDR3 DNA is TGTGCCAGAAGCTCGGCCGGGGCTAGCGGGAGGCCTTGCACAGATACGCAGTATTTT. Translated: CARSSAGASGRPCTDTQYF.

V and J are TRBV7-9 and TRBJ1-1; perhaps TRBD1 as D (5 bases). The V gene lost 5 bases and the J gene lost 4 bases, with 17 bases spanning the gap. CDR1 is SEHNR, CDR2 FQNEAQ, per germline (reference sequence). The CDR3 has 15 amino acids. CDR3 amino acids: CASSPRGVGGTEAFF. CDR3 sequence (DNA): TGTGCCAGCAGCCCCCGAGGGGTCGGGGGCACTGAAGCTTTCTTT.

This sequence joins TRBV7-9 and TRBJ1-4; TRBD1 is a possible D gene (5 bases). Per germline, CDR1 SEHNR and CDR2 FQNEAQ (reference sequence). This CDR3 has 14 residues. V lost 8 bases and J lost 7, with 17 bases in between. CDR3 coding DNA: TGTGCCAGCGCCTACTCGGTGGGGGTTGAAAAACTGTTTTTT. Its protein product is CASAYSVGVEKLFF. The variable domain in full, with the rest retrieved from reference TRBV7-9 and TRBJ1-4, is DTGVSQNPRHKITKRGQNVTFRCDPISEHNRLYWYRQTLGQGPEFLTYFQNEAQLEKSRLLSDRFSAERPKGSFSTLEIQRTEQGDSAMYLCASAYSVGVEKLFFGSGTQLSVL.

The chain uses TRBV18 and TRBJ1-1; D may be TRBD1 (6 bases). Germline assignment: CDR1 KGHSH and CDR2 LQKENI. Deletions cut 6 bases from V and 0 bases from J, with 14 bases between. This CDR3 is 15 amino acids long. DNA of the CDR3: TGTGCCAGCTCTCCAACAGGGAGGATGAACACTGAAGCTTTCTTT. Translation: CASSPTGRMNTEAFF.

This chain uses TRBV28 with TRBJ2-7, with TRBD2 identical over 11 bases. CDR1 and CDR2 (germline): MDHEN, SYDVKM. J lost 10 bases, V lost 7 bases, and 24 bases had no gene match. The CDR3 extends over 18 amino acids. The CDR3 protein is CASNRPLGGTSGPGSQYF. CDR3 sequence (DNA): TGTGCCAGCAACCGCCCCCTTGGCGGGACTAGCGGTCCTGGCAGCCAGTACTTC.

This clone has a handful of counts. The rearrangement joins TRBV7-3 to TRBJ2-3; tentative D call: TRBD2 (5 bases). The CDR3 is 13 residues long. V was cut by 5 bases and J by 14 bases, with 20 bases left in between. CDR1 and CDR2 (germline): SGHTA, FQGTGA. The CDR3 DNA reads as TGTGCCAGCAGCAGAGGGATAGGCGAAAACCCGTATTTT. Amino acid sequence: CASSRGIGENPYF.

The chain has TRBV6-5 and TRBJ2-7, with a tentative D call TRBD2 (5 bases). Germline CDR1 MNHEY, CDR2 SVGAGI. The CDR3 loop spans 15 amino acids. V dropped 2 bases and J dropped 2 bases, with 13 bases sitting between them. CDR3 loop: CASSYNGGKAYEQYF. The CDR3 coding sequence is TGTGCCAGCAGTTACAATGGAGGAAAAGCCTACGAGCAGTACTTC.

J is TRBJ2-1 and V is TRBV5-1, with 8 bases aligning to TRBD2. Per the germline V gene, CDR1 is SGHRS and CDR2 is YFSETQ. V lost 1 base, J lost 10 bases, and 1 base stayed unmatched. This CDR3 spans 12 amino acids. CDR3 nucleotides: TGCGCCAGCAGCTTGATAGCGGGAGAGCAGTTCTTC. Translating gives CASSLIAGEQFF.

Worth noting for this clone: This same CDR3 is encoded by further DNA sequences in the sample. V and J are TRBV30 and TRBJ2-7, with TRBD1 matching over 10 bases. This CDR3 is built from 13 residues. With 4 bases clipped from V and 7 bases from J, the junction kept 7 bases outside the gene matches. Germline V lookup: CDR1 GTSNPN, CDR2 SVGIG (reference sequence). The CDR3 here is CAWTRQGAGEQYF. In DNA form, the CDR3 reads TGTGCCTGGACTAGACAGGGGGCGGGGGAGCAGTACTTC.

The rearrangement joins TRBV4-1 to TRBJ2-3; 7 nucleotides agree with TRBD2. Germline trimming cut 5 bases from V and 0 bases from J; bases unmatched to any gene: 11. This CDR3 is 17 amino acids long. The germline V gene has CDR1 MGHRA and CDR2 YSYEKL. CDR3 protein: CASSASPGLTSTDTQYF. Written as DNA, the CDR3 is TGCGCCAGCAGCGCAAGTCCGGGACTAACTAGCACAGATACGCAGTATTTT.